Below are 22 T cell receptor beta chains sequenced from a single sample in a study of patients and donors after allogeneic stem cell transplantation. One entry per CDR3 protein, called by TCRdb with MiXCR from the RT-PCR reads. The sample shows approximately 160,000 distinct CDR3 sequences, about 32% of them seen only once. The sequencing sample was made of blood, either unsorted or a sorted T cell fraction (not recorded which). These receptors were obtained from a human donor who was either an allogeneic HSCT recipient or a stem cell or donor lymphocyte infusion donor (not recorded which). It is not recorded whose cells these are; they may come from a transplant donor.

The chain joins TRBV7-9 to TRBJ2-7; 9 nucleotides line up with TRBD1. V lost 4 bases and J lost 4; bases outside the gene matches: 11. The CDR3 totals 16 residues. Germline assignment: CDR1 SEHNR and CDR2 FQNEAQ (reference sequence). The CDR3 here is CASSSTGQGRSYEQYF. CDR3 nucleotides: TGTGCCAGCAGCTCAACCGGACAGGGGAGGAGTTACGAGCAGTACTTC.

The chain is built from TRBV15 and TRBJ2-1; 8 positions agree with TRBD2. From germline, CDR1 is LNHNV and CDR2 YYDKDF (reference sequence). The CDR3 has 14 residues. DNA of the CDR3: TGTGCGACCCGGAGCGGGAGTTCCTACAATGAGCAGTTCTTC. Amino acids: CATRSGSSYNEQFF.

This clonotype was detected a few times. V gene TRBV12-3 or TRBV12-4 combines with J gene TRBJ2-7, with 10 positions matching TRBD2. CDR3 length: 14 amino acids. V shed 7 bases, J shed 2 bases, and the junction held 5 bases outside the gene matches. In DNA, the CDR3 is TGTGCCAGCACCCTACTAGCGGGGCCCTACGAGCAGTACTTC. Its translation is CASTLLAGPYEQYF.

In nucleotides, the CDR3 is TGTGCCAGCAGCCCCGACTTGCTCCGGACCCAGCATTTT. It yields the protein CASSPDLLRTQHF. This chain uses TRBV7-8 with TRBJ1-5; D gene ambiguous. Trimming removed 5 bases at V and 11 bases at J, with 16 bases between. This CDR3 is 13 amino acids long. Germline V gene lookup returns CDR1 SGHVS and CDR2 FQNEAQ.

The chain is built from TRBV5-1 and TRBJ2-7, with 7 bases that match TRBD1. Germline V gives CDR1 SGHRS, CDR2 YFSETQ. The junction had 9 bases not matched to a gene; V was cut back by 4 bases and J by 2 bases. This CDR3 has 15 amino acids. This CDR3 is CASSPRTGDTYEQYF. Written as DNA, the CDR3 is TGCGCCAGCAGCCCGAGGACAGGCGATACCTACGAGCAGTACTTC.

The table lists this clonotype with many counts. This chain connects TRBV4-3 to TRBJ1-2; 8 nucleotides match TRBD1. The length of the CDR3 is 16 residues. CDR1 and CDR2 (germline): LGHNA, YSLEER. Unmatched junction bases numbered 7, after V lost 0 bases and J lost 4 bases. The CDR3 coding sequence is TGCGCCAGCAGCCAAGATCAGGGACAGGCGACCTATGGCTACACCTTC. It specifies CASSQDQGQATYGYTF.

The chain couples TRBV4-3 to TRBJ2-3; D unresolved. Trimming stripped 0 bases from V and 7 bases from J, with 8 bases between. Looked up from germline, CDR1 is LGHNA and CDR2 is YSLEER. The CDR3 extends over 13 amino acids. The CDR3 DNA is TGCGCCAGCAGCCAAGAACCGGATAATACGCAGTATTTT. Translated: CASSQEPDNTQYF.

This chain connects TRBV12-3 or TRBV12-4 to TRBJ2-7; 7 bases are shared with TRBD1. This CDR3 is 16 amino acids long. V lost 6 bases to trimming and J lost 3 bases; unmatched junction nucleotides: 14. CDR3 region: CASRPTGESSLYEQYF. The CDR3 DNA reads as TGTGCCAGCAGGCCCACAGGGGAATCCTCCCTCTACGAGCAGTACTTC.

The gene calls are TRBV20-1 and TRBJ2-7; 9 positions agree with TRBD2. V was pared by 1 base and J by 0 bases, with 4 bases of the junction left unmatched. Germline-derived CDR1 and CDR2 are DFQATT and SNEGSKA (reference sequence). CDR3 length: 15 residues. CDR3 loop: CSARVTSGPSYEQYF. The CDR3 nucleotides read TGCAGTGCTAGAGTAACTAGCGGGCCCTCCTACGAGCAGTACTTC.

The chain combines TRBV4-3 with TRBJ2-1; no clear D gene. V shed 0 bases and J shed 0 bases, with 9 bases lying between them. The germline gives CDR1 LGHNA, CDR2 YSLEER. CDR3 length: 16 amino acids. This CDR3 is CASSQEGTYSYNEQFF. The CDR3 DNA follows: TGCGCCAGCAGCCAAGAGGGAACCTACTCCTACAATGAGCAGTTCTTC.

Many counts were recorded for this clonotype. The chain employs TRBV20-1 and TRBJ1-3; D is unclear. This CDR3 region has 11 residues. Trimming took 6 bases from V and 4 from J, leaving 7 bases between them. CDR1 is DFQATT, CDR2 SNEGSKA, per germline (reference sequence). Here the CDR3 reads CSALRGNTIYF. The CDR3 coding sequence is TGCAGTGCCTTAAGGGGAAACACCATATATTTT.

The rearrangement uses TRBV20-1 and TRBJ1-6, with D unresolved. The CDR3 is made up of 14 amino acids. Per the germline V gene, CDR1 is DFQATT and CDR2 is SNEGSKA (reference sequence). Between the trimmed V and J ends, which lost 3 bases and 1 base, there was a span of 7 bases. CDR3 coding DNA: TGCAGTGCTAGTTCGGGGTCCTATAATTCACCCCTCCACTTT. It is translated as CSASSGSYNSPLHF.

A remark on this clonotype: A read error is possible here, since a much larger clone lies one base away. The missing conserved phenylalanine or tryptophan at the end of this CDR3 makes a read error likely. The gene calls are TRBV12-3 or TRBV12-4 and TRBJ1-1; D remains unclear. Trimming removed 2 bases at V and 8 bases at J, with 9 bases between. CDR3 length equals 12 residues. The CDR3 reads CASSLKRWEAFL. In nucleotides, the CDR3 is TGTGCCAGCAGTTTAAAGCGGTGGGAAGCTTTCTTG.

This chain connects TRBV4-3 to TRBJ2-7; D may be TRBD1 or TRBD2 (6 bases each). CDR1 LGHNA and CDR2 YSLEER come from the germline V gene. Deletions cut 1 base from V and 4 bases from J, with 17 bases between. The CDR3 runs 16 residues. The CDR3, as DNA: TGCGCCAGCAGCCAAGGGATGATGGGGGGCCTATACGAGCAGTACTTC. It yields the protein CASSQGMMGGLYEQYF.

This clonotype was recorded a few times. The chain carries TRBV12-3 or TRBV12-4 and TRBJ2-5; the D is unclear. The length of the CDR3 is 14 residues. V was cut by 3 bases and J by 7 bases, with 15 bases left in between. The CDR3 DNA follows: TGTGCCAGCAGTTTGACGGTGGGCCCGGGGACCCAGTACTTC. Residues: CASSLTVGPGTQYF.

This clonotype occurred a few times. The chain uses TRBV20-1 and TRBJ2-2; 7 nucleotides match TRBD2. The CDR3 sequence is 13 residues long. Trimming took 6 bases from V and 3 from J; bases not matched to a gene: 4. Germline CDR1 DFQATT, CDR2 SNEGSKA (reference sequence). CDR3 nucleotide sequence: TGCAGTGCACCTAGCGGTTACACCGGGGAGCTGTTTTTT. This sequence encodes CSAPSGYTGELFF.

This chain connects TRBV12-3 or TRBV12-4 to TRBJ1-2; D remains unclear. The CDR3 consists of 16 residues. Trimming shortened V by 7 bases and J by 3 bases, and 21 bases separated the two germline ends. DNA of the CDR3: TGTGCCAGCACCTTCGAACTCATCAGCGCTTACTATGGCTACACCTTC. Its protein is CASTFELISAYYGYTF.

This clonotype was counted at least ten times. The chain is built from TRBV29-1 and TRBJ1-2; D gene uncertain. Between the trimmed V and J ends, which lost 6 bases and 6 bases, there was a span of 11 bases. The V gene's germline CDR1 is SQVTM and CDR2 ANQGSEA. CDR3 length: 11 residues. In nucleotides, the CDR3 is TGCAGCGTCGGGATCGGAAATGGCTACACCTTC. Its translation: CSVGIGNGYTF.

The V gene is TRBV20-1, the J gene TRBJ1-4; 8 bases match TRBD1. Unmatched junction bases numbered 3, after V lost 3 bases and J lost 0 bases. The CDR3 is made up of 15 amino acids. CDR1 DFQATT and CDR2 SNEGSKA come from the germline V gene (reference sequence). The CDR3 bases are TGCAGTGCTAGGGACAGGGCGGCAACTAATGAAAAACTGTTTTTT. Amino acids: CSARDRAATNEKLFF.

This clonotype turned up a few times. This rearrangement joins TRBV28 to TRBJ1-1, with D perhaps matching TRBD1 (5 bases). Germline CDR1 reads MDHEN; CDR2 reads SYDVKM. V was cut by 2 bases and J by 2 bases, with 15 bases left in between. The CDR3 is 16 amino acids. CDR3 protein: CASSLRQGRSNTEAFF. CDR3 bases: TGTGCCAGCAGTTTAAGGCAGGGACGTTCAAACACTGAAGCTTTCTTT.

The genes are TRBV5-1 and TRBJ2-1; the D is unclear. The germline gives CDR1 SGHRS, CDR2 YFSETQ. This CDR3 has 11 residues. The V end lost 9 bases, the J end lost 7 bases, and 11 bases lay between the germline ends. CDR3: CATLIGNEQFF. DNA for the CDR3: TGCGCCACCCTTATAGGGAATGAGCAGTTCTTC.

CDR3 sequence (DNA): TGTGCCAGCATTGGGACACCTTGGGTTGGACCCCTCCACTTT. Its translation is CASIGTPWVGPLHF. The chain has TRBV6-5 and TRBJ1-6, with D perhaps TRBD1 (6 bases). The V gene lost 7 bases and the J gene lost 12 bases, with 19 bases spanning the gap. In germline, CDR1 is MNHEY, CDR2 SVGAGI. The CDR3 is made up of 14 amino acids.